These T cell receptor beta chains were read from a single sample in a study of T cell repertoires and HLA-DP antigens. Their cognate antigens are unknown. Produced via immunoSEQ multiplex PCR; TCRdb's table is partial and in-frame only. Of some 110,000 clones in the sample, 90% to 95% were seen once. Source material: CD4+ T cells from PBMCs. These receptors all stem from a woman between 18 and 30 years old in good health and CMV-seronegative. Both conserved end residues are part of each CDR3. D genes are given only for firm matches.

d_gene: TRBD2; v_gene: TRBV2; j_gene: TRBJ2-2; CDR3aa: CASSVLAGVTGELFF; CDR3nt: TGTGCCAGCAGCGTACTAGCGGGAGTTACCGGGGAGCTGTTTTTT
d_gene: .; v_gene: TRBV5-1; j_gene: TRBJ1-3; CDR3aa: CASSWRGSGNTIYF; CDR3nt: TGCGCCAGCAGCTGGAGGGGTTCGGGAAACACCATATATTTT
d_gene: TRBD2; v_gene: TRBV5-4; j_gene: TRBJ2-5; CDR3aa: CASSVLSGGGETQYF; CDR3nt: TGTGCCAGCAGCGTGCTGTCGGGAGGGGGGGAGACCCAGTACTTC
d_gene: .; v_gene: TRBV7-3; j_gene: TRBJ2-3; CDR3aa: CASGTSLTDTQYF; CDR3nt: TGTGCCAGCGGAACTAGCCTCACAGATACGCAGTATTTT
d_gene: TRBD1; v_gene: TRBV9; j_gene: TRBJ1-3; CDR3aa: CASSVQGTGTPSGNTIYF; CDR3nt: TGTGCCAGCAGCGTTCAAGGGACAGGGACACCCTCTGGAAACACCATATATTTT
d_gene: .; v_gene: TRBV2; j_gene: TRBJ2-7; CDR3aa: CASSDGGSYEQYF; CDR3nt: TGTGCCAGCAGTGATGGGGGCTCCTACGAGCAGTACTTC
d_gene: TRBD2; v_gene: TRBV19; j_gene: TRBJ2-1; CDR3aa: CASSGSLAGVVYEQFF; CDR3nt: TGTGCCAGTAGTGGCTCGCTAGCGGGAGTAGTCTATGAGCAGTTCTTC
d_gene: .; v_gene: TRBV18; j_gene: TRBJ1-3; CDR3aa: CASSPSQAGSDTIYF; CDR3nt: TGTGCCAGCTCACCATCCCAGGCAGGGTCGGACACCATATATTTT
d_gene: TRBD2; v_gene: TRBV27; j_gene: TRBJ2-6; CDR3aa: CASGTSFGANVLTF; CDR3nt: TGTGCCAGCGGGACTAGCTTTGGGGCCAACGTCCTGACTTTC
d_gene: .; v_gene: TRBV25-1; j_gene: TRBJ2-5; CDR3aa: CASSPGTGTQYF; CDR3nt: TGTGCCAGCAGCCCCGGGACGGGGACCCAGTACTTC
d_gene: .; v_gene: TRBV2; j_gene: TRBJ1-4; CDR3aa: CASRSAGTTNEKLFF; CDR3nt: TGTGCCAGCAGGTCCGCCGGGACAACCAATGAAAAACTGTTTTTT
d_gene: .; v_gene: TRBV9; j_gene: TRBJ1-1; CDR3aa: CASSPPGMNTEAFF; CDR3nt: TGTGCCAGCAGCCCCCCAGGTATGAACACTGAAGCTTTCTTT
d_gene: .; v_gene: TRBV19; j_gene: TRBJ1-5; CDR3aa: CASSAQLLGLFLRESQPQHF; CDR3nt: TGTGCCAGTAGTGCACAACTCTTAGGGCTGTTCCTCAGAGAGAGTCAGCCCCAGCATTTT
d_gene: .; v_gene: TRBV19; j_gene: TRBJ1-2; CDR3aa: CASSWDGTPGLAGYTF; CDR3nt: TGTGCCAGTAGTTGGGACGGGACGCCGGGCCTGGCGGGCTACACCTTC
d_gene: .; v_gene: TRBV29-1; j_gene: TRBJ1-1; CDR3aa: CSVESDRSVTEAFF; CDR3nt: TGCAGCGTTGAATCCGACAGATCGGTAACTGAAGCTTTCTTT
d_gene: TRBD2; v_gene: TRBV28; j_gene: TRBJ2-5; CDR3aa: CASSLTSGRAWETQYF; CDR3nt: TGTGCCAGCAGTTTAACCAGCGGGAGGGCTTGGGAGACCCAGTACTTC
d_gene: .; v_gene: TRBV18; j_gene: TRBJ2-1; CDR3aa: CASSPRKGVGEQFF; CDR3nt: TGTGCCAGCTCACCACGTAAGGGGGTTGGTGAGCAGTTCTTC
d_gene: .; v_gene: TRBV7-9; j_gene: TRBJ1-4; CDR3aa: CASSLGAGLTNEKLFF; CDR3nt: TGTGCCAGCAGCTTAGGAGCAGGGTTGACTAATGAAAAACTGTTTTTT
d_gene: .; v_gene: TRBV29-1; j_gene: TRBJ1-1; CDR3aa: CSVDPGGTEAFF; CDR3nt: TGCAGCGTTGATCCCGGAGGCACTGAAGCTTTCTTT
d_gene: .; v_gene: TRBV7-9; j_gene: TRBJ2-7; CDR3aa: CASSEGRTTYEQYF; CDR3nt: TGTGCCAGCAGCGAGGGGAGGACAACCTACGAGCAGTACTTC
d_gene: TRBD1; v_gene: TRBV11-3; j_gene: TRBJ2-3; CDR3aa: CASSKQGAGDTQYF; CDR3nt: TGTGCCAGCAGCAAGCAGGGGGCGGGGGATACGCAGTATTTT
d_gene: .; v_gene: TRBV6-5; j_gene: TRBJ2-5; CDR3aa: CASSPTLEGETQYF; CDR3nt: TGTGCCAGCAGCCCTACGTTGGAGGGAGAGACCCAGTACTTC
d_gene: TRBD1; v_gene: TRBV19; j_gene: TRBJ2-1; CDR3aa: CASSGPGGSYNEQFF; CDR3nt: TGTGCCAGTAGTGGGCCAGGGGGATCCTACAATGAGCAGTTCTTC